These 10 T cell receptor beta chains came from one sample sequenced in a study of cytomegalovirus exposure and HLA in healthy donors. 60 Vbeta and 13 Jbeta primers were used in PCR. Sequencing was performed with immunoSEQ multiplex PCR; in TCRdb, only in-frame clones are kept and a portion is missing. This sample has 100,000 to 150,000 clones; approximately 81% occur once, and the top ten carry 0.6% to 0.7%. Source material: PBMCs. The receptors were sampled from a man between 18 and 29 years old in good health and CMV-seronegative.

The chain is built from TRBV9 and TRBJ2-3, with 9 bases aligning to TRBD1. The CDR3 is made up of 18 amino acids. Germline assignment: CDR1 SGDLS and CDR2 YYNGEE. The junction had 11 bases not matched to a gene; V was cut back by 3 bases and J by 0 bases. CDR3 in amino acids: CASSASDRGRTSTDTQYF. CDR3 in DNA: TGTGCCAGCAGCGCATCGGACAGGGGACGAACTAGCACAGATACGCAGTATTTT.

This chain uses TRBV30 with TRBJ1-2, with D possibly being TRBD1 (5 bases). Per germline, CDR1 GTSNPN and CDR2 SVGIG (reference sequence). CDR3 length: 14 residues. As DNA, the CDR3 is TGTGCTGGAACGACGGGCAGGGCGGTCTATGGCTACACCTTC. It yields the protein CAGTTGRAVYGYTF.

This clone was observed a handful of times. CDR3 nucleotide sequence: TGTGCCAGTAGAGGACAGTACAACACTGAAGCTTTCTTT. It translates to CASRGQYNTEAFF. The J gene is TRBJ1-1, the V gene TRBV19; perhaps TRBD1 as D (6 bases). The CDR3 has 13 residues. CDR1 and CDR2 (germline): LNHDA, SQIVND (reference sequence). V dropped 6 bases and J dropped 2 bases, with 10 bases sitting between them.

The rearrangement uses TRBV4-3 and TRBJ1-1; 12 positions agree with TRBD1. The ends lost 2 bases at V and 6 bases at J; junction bases unmatched: 7. Germline CDR1 reads LGHNA; CDR2 reads YSLEER. The CDR3 has 16 residues. CDR3 sequence reads: CASSQYRGTGGPEAFF. Written as DNA, the CDR3 is TGCGCCAGCAGCCAATACCGCGGGACAGGGGGCCCTGAAGCTTTCTTT.

This chain joins TRBV7-8 and TRBJ2-5; 7 bases fit TRBD1. The germline V gene encodes CDR1 SGHVS and CDR2 FQNEAQ. CDR3 length: 16 residues. V shed 1 base, J shed 1 base, and the junction held 6 bases outside the gene matches. In nucleotides, the CDR3 is TGTGCCAGCAGCTTAGGTCCAGGGGGTCTCCAAGAGACCCAGTACTTC. As protein: CASSLGPGGLQETQYF.

This chain uses TRBV15 with TRBJ1-2; TRBD1 aligns across 7 bases. The CDR3 is 14 amino acids. Germline CDR1 and CDR2: LNHNV and YYDKDF (reference sequence). V dropped 5 bases and J dropped 3; count of bases not matched to a gene: 6. The CDR3 here is CATSVDRVDYGYTF. Here the CDR3 DNA reads TGTGCCACCAGCGTAGACAGGGTGGACTATGGCTACACCTTC.

The chain couples TRBV9 to TRBJ2-7, with a tentative D call TRBD2 (6 bases). The length of the CDR3 is 13 residues. Germline assignment: CDR1 SGDLS and CDR2 YYNGEE. V was pared by 4 bases and J by 3 bases, with 11 bases between. CDR3 sequence: CASSTSGGYEQYF. DNA for the CDR3: TGTGCCAGCAGCACCTCCGGGGGCTACGAGCAGTACTTC.

CDR3 bases: TGTGCCAGTAGTCAGGGGGTCCAAGAGACCCAGTACTTC. Translated, it gives CASSQGVQETQYF. The rearrangement uses TRBV19 and TRBJ2-5, with TRBD1 matching over 7 bases. With 5 bases clipped from V and 1 base from J, the junction kept 1 base outside the gene matches. CDR1 and CDR2 from the germline V gene are LNHDA and SQIVND (reference sequence). The length of the CDR3 is 13 residues.

In DNA form, the CDR3 reads TGTGCCAGCCTAGGAGGGCCTATTATGAACACTGAAGCTTTCTTT. Protein sequence: CASLGGPIMNTEAFF. V gene TRBV6-5 combines with J gene TRBJ1-1; D is ambiguous. CDR1 MNHEY and CDR2 SVGAGI come from the germline V gene. V was cut by 8 bases and J by 0 bases, with 16 bases left in between. The length of the CDR3 is 15 residues.

The chain has TRBV5-1 and TRBJ1-5, with TRBD1 matching over 9 bases. There are 16 residues in the CDR3. Germline V gives CDR1 SGHRS, CDR2 YFSETQ. Germline trimming cut 2 bases from V and 2 bases from J; bases unmatched to any gene: 5. The CDR3 nucleotides read TGCGCCAGCAGCTTCGGGGACAGGGACGGCAATCAGCCCCAGCATTTT. Translated: CASSFGDRDGNQPQHF.